The 15 T cell receptor beta chains reported below all come from one sample, sequenced in a study of cytomegalovirus exposure and HLA in healthy donors. It was with 60 Vbeta and 13 Jbeta primers that the PCR ran. Assay used: immunoSEQ multiplex PCR; TCRdb lists only in-frame clones, some missing. Here the sample spans 95,000 to 150,000 clones, around 72% being singletons. The specimen was PBMCs. The receptors originated from a woman aged 40 to 49 in good health and CMV-seropositive.

This chain connects TRBV7-3 to TRBJ1-2; 11 nucleotides line up with TRBD1. CDR1 SGHTA and CDR2 FQGTGA come from the germline V gene. The CDR3 totals 13 residues. J was trimmed by 7 bases and V by 5 bases; bases with no gene match: 3. CDR3 in DNA: TGTGCCAGCAGCCCCGGACAGGGGGCTGGCTACACCTTC. This gives the protein CASSPGQGAGYTF. The full variable domain, rest sourced from reference TRBV7-3 and TRBJ1-2, is GAGVSQTPSNKVTEKGKYVELRCDPISGHTALYWYRQSLGQGPEFLIYFQGTGAADDSGLPNDRFFAVRPEGSVSTLKIQRTERGDSAVYLCASSPGQGAGYTFGSGTRLTVV.

V gene TRBV2 combines with J gene TRBJ1-5; possibly TRBD1 for D (5 bases). Germline V gene data show CDR1 as SNHLY and CDR2 as FYNNEI. This CDR3 spans 16 amino acids. V dropped 4 bases and J dropped 0 bases, with 13 bases sitting between them. CDR3 sequence (DNA): TGTGCCAGCAGTGGGCTTGACAGTTATAGCAATCAGCCCCAGCATTTT. As protein: CASSGLDSYSNQPQHF.

The V gene is TRBV6-6, the J gene TRBJ1-5, with D perhaps matching TRBD1 (6 bases). CDR3 length: 14 amino acids. The V end lost 2 bases, the J end lost 5 bases, and 10 bases lay between the germline ends. Germline-derived CDR1 and CDR2 are MNHNY and SVGAGI (reference sequence). CDR3 in DNA: TGTGCCAGCAGTTACCGACAGGCCGATCAGCCCCAGCATTTT. Protein product: CASSYRQADQPQHF.

J is TRBJ2-1 and V is TRBV27; D may be TRBD2 (7 bases). This CDR3 is 19 amino acids long. Germline CDR1 reads MNHEY; CDR2 reads SMNVEV (reference sequence). V lost 3 bases and J lost 5, with 26 bases in between. The CDR3 nucleotides read TGTGCCAGCAGTTTCCAGGTCCTCCTAAGAGGGGGGGGAAACAATGAGCAGTTCTTC. This gives the protein CASSFQVLLRGGGNNEQFF.

CDR3 sequence: CASSRQGSNTGELFF. The CDR3 coding sequence is TGTGCCAGCTCCCGACAGGGATCGAACACCGGGGAGCTGTTTTTT. The V gene is TRBV6-6, the J gene TRBJ2-2; the match to TRBD1 covers 7 bases. CDR1 is MNHNY, CDR2 SVGAGI, per germline (reference sequence). With V trimmed by 8 bases and J by 0 bases, 6 bases remained unmatched. The CDR3 covers 15 residues.

This clone was picked up a small number of times. The chain uses TRBV5-6 and TRBJ2-1; D is possibly TRBD2 (6 bases). The germline gives CDR1 SGHDT, CDR2 YYEEEE. V lost 4 bases and J lost 7, with 9 bases in between. CDR3 size: 12 residues. CDR3 DNA: TGTGCCAGCAGCCTCGGAGGGAATGAGCAGTTCTTC. It specifies CASSLGGNEQFF.

J is TRBJ2-7 and V is TRBV2, with TRBD1 identical over 11 bases. Per the germline V gene, CDR1 is SNHLY and CDR2 is FYNNEI. V dropped 3 bases and J dropped 7; count of bases not matched to a gene: 11. This CDR3 has 16 residues. CDR3 amino acids: CASSEVLGQGAEEQYF. The CDR3 DNA is TGTGCCAGCAGTGAGGTTCTTGGACAGGGGGCGGAGGAGCAGTACTTC.

The gene calls are TRBV6-1 and TRBJ1-2, with 12 bases that match TRBD1. V lost 4 bases, J lost 11 bases, and 5 bases stayed unmatched. The CDR3 length is 13 residues. The germline gives CDR1 MNHNS, CDR2 SASEGT. CDR3 in amino acids: CASSGDRGLEYTF. CDR3 bases: TGTGCCAGCAGTGGGGACAGGGGGCTAGAGTACACCTTC.

The chain combines TRBV7-9 with TRBJ1-6; TRBD1 matches at 7 bases. Per the germline V gene, CDR1 is SEHNR and CDR2 is FQNEAQ (reference sequence). V lost 6 bases, J lost 5 bases, and 4 bases stayed unmatched. The CDR3 runs 14 residues. This CDR3 is CASSFGQDNSPLHF. In DNA, the CDR3 is TGTGCCAGCAGTTTCGGACAGGATAATTCACCCCTCCACTTT.

Concerning this clone itself: Other DNA variants within this sample encode the same CDR3. The gene calls are TRBV9 and TRBJ1-1, with 8 bases lining up with TRBD1. V shed 2 bases and J 1 base; nucleotides not matched to a gene: 4. This CDR3 region has 15 residues. Germline lookup yields CDR1 SGDLS and CDR2 YYNGEE. This chain's CDR3 is CASSVGTGGNTEAFF. The CDR3 DNA reads as TGTGCCAGCAGCGTCGGGACAGGAGGGAACACTGAAGCTTTCTTT.

This clone came up a few times. The genes are TRBV11-1 and TRBJ2-5, with a weak D call TRBD1 (5 bases). The germline CDR1 and CDR2 sequences are SGHAT and FQDESV (reference sequence). V was cut by 0 bases and J by 0 bases, with 5 bases left in between. The CDR3 is made up of 14 amino acids. CDR3 nucleotides: TGTGCCAGCAGCTTAGCAGGGGACCAAGAGACCCAGTACTTC. It translates to CASSLAGDQETQYF.

The V call is TRBV19, the J call TRBJ2-7; 7 positions match TRBD1. The V gene's germline CDR1 is LNHDA and CDR2 SQIVND (reference sequence). V was pared by 10 bases and J by 3 bases, with 9 bases of the junction left unmatched. CDR3 length: 13 amino acids. The CDR3 DNA reads as TGTGCCACCCGGCAGACAGGGAACTACGAGCAGTACTTC. Translation: CATRQTGNYEQYF.

The rearrangement uses TRBV6-5 and TRBJ1-3, with no clear D. Trimming cost V 5 bases and J 4 bases, with 12 bases left between them. Germline CDR1 is MNHEY and CDR2 is SVGAGI. The CDR3 is 14 residues long. CDR3 region: CASSLDISGNTIYF. The CDR3 nucleotides read TGTGCCAGCAGTCTCGACATTTCAGGAAACACCATATATTTT.

The CDR3 region is CASSPARDQPQHF. The CDR3 DNA follows: TGTGCCAGCTCTCCCGCCCGCGATCAGCCCCAGCATTTT. This chain connects TRBV18 to TRBJ1-5; D remains ambiguous. This CDR3 region has 13 residues. The V end lost 6 bases, the J end lost 5 bases, and 11 bases lay between the germline ends. Germline CDR1 is KGHSH and CDR2 is LQKENI.

This clone was observed once. The chain recombines TRBV7-2 with TRBJ2-7; the D gene is possibly TRBD1 (6 bases). V lost 5 bases and J lost 3, with 17 bases in between. The CDR3 is made up of 15 amino acids. Germline CDR1 is SGHTA and CDR2 is FQGNSA. CDR3 in amino acids: CASSLTWTALYEQYF. CDR3 coding DNA: TGTGCCAGCAGCCTAACATGGACAGCTCTCTACGAGCAGTACTTC.